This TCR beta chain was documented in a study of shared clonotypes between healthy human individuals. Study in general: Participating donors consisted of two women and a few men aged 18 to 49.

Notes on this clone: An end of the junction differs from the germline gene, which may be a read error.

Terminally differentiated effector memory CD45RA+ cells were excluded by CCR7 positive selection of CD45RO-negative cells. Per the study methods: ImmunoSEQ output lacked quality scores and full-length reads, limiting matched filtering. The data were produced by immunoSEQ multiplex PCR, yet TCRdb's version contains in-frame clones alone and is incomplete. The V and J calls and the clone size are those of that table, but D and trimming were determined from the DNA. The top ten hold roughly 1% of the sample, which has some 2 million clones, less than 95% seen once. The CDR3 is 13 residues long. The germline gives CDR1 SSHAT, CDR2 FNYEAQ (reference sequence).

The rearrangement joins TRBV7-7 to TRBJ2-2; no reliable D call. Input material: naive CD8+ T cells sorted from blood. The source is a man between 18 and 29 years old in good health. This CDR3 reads CASSLWGDGELFF. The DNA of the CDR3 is TGTGCTAGCAGCTTATGGGGTGACGGGGAGCTGTTTTTT.